This T cell receptor beta chain was profiled in a study of blood T cell repertoires in COVID-19. In the study overall: Samples representing acute and convalescent COVID-19 were sourced from the United States, Italy and Spain.

This clone was counted only a few times. V lost 5 bases and J 3 bases, leaving 5 bases between the germline ends. CDR3 length: 13 amino acids. Germline lookup yields CDR1 SGHVS and CDR2 FQNEAQ. Using immunoSEQ multiplex PCR, the repertoire was profiled, and TCRdb retains in-frame clones only, with some absent. The sample lists around 150,000 clones, over 65% occurring once. The origin of this receptor is a man in his 70s with acute or convalescent COVID-19. The V call is TRBV7-8, the J call TRBJ2-6; D gene unclear. The sample taken for sequencing was peripheral blood. This CDR3 is CASSGRGANVLTF. Here the CDR3 DNA reads TGTGCCAGCAGCGGGCGTGGGGCCAACGTCCTGACTTTC.